Given below is one T cell receptor (beta chain) in context. Its antigen is still unknown. It has no much larger one-base neighbor in the sample; base qualities were not kept. The library relied on bulk RNA-seq. For sequencing, an Illumina HiSeq 2500 was employed. In the authors' own workflow: For the separate targeted TCR-seq dataset, CDR3 sequences were extracted and quantified from raw reads using MiXCR version 2.1.5 with default parameters. Each TCR-beta clone in the separate targeted TCR-seq dataset was defined by the V gene, J gene and CDR3 sequence taken together. In the separate targeted TCR-seq dataset, clones with fewer than three counts were removed, then only the 90% most strongly expressed clones per sample were retained. The separate targeted TCR-seq dataset calculated Treg-Tconv overlap for each tissue as the number of shared clones divided by the total number of Treg clones, multiplied by 100. The raw public data were reprocessed by TCRdb itself: fastp quality trimming at Q25, MiXCR clonotype calling, in-frame beta chains only. One record per CDR3 amino acid sequence lists the most common genes and DNA. The authors' filters were not applied to this entry. The sample records some 2,000 distinct CDR3 sequences, over 75% of which are singletons. Of the sample, less than 2.5% is held by the ten largest clones.

Memory conventional CD4 T cells were sorted as CD4+ CD45RA- CD25- cells. Tumor-draining lymph nodes were classified as non-invaded or invaded according to the absence or presence of metastatic tumor cells. Before staining and sorting, T cells were pre-enriched using a Miltenyi Pan T Cell isolation kit. Immunohistochemistry for estrogen receptor, progesterone receptor, HER2 and Ki-67 was used to characterize primary tumors. Fresh surgical tissue was processed within a few hours after surgery by cutting into small fragments. The tissue fragments were digested enzymatically for about 20 minutes with Liberase TL plus DNase and were then passed through a 40-micrometer strainer. After DAPI live/dead staining, cells were sorted on a BD FACS Aria II, reaching about 98-99% purity. The sorted cells were lysed in TCL buffer, and a Norgen Single Cell RNA purification kit, including DNase treatment, was used to purify the RNA.

Taken from cysteine to phenylalanine, the CDR3 has 15 residues. The retained sequence is limited to the CDR3, 45 bases, with the frame set at the first base. Based on the germline V gene, the CDR1 and CDR2 sequences are MNHEY and SVGEGT. Trimming costs V 6 bases and J 6 bases, and their ends lie 18 bases apart. This record belongs to a study of draining lymph node invasion in breast cancer (TCRdb year 2020). Notes on the research overall: Metastasis in lymph nodes was diagnosed using histology and cytokeratin immunohistochemistry and was confirmed with EpCAM/CD45 flow cytometry. Each patient contributed matched non-invaded and tumor-invaded tumor-draining lymph nodes plus the primary tumor, profiled for both Treg and Tconv subsets. The separate targeted TCR sequencing included lymph nodes from five patients, and primary tumors were also sequenced for most of those five patients. Across breast cancer tissues, a separate targeted assay used bulk TCR-beta CDR3 sequencing to compare sorted memory regulatory T cells with memory conventional CD4 T cells. What the research found in general, with its limitations: Some of the top 100 tumor clones were detected in invaded and non-invaded nodes, and this detection was taken to suggest recirculation between tumor and draining nodes. Data could not resolve whether Treg conversion occurred in a given organ or whether converted Tregs recirculated between nodes and tumor. TCRs shared between the Treg and Tconv subsets were viewed as suggestive of, but not proof of, a common clonal origin. Roughly 14-22% of Treg TCRs were shared with Tconvs per tissue, interpreted as suggesting peripheral Treg induction. The tumor top-100 clone tracking analysis was possible in only a couple of patients. In the targeted TCR-seq data, Tregs appeared more clonally expanded than Tconvs in all tissues, and both subsets were less diverse in tumor than lymph nodes.

Sequencing was done on a sample of sorted memory CD4+ effector T cells from a lymph node. According to the study, the label for this sample's cell subset or site signals: CD45RA-negative sorted CD4+ T cells (memory Tconv or effector/memory Treg). The rearrangement combines TRBV6-2 or TRBV6-3 with TRBJ1-5, with a tentative D gene TRBD1 over 5 matching bases. The sequence was collected from a female donor with luminal breast cancer. The CDR3 region reads CASRFMGRGVQPQHF. The nucleotide sequence is TGTGCCAGCAGATTCATGGGGCGCGGGGTTCAGCCCCAGCATTTT.